This TCR beta chain was profiled in a study of PD-L1 blockade in urothelial cancer. Study in general: Patients had received 0 to 3 prior chemotherapy regimens. The median number of T cells present in blood samples was roughly 140,000.

Details on this clone: The sample carries other DNA sequences with the same CDR3.

The length of the CDR3 is 15 residues. Germline V gene data show CDR1 as SGDLS and CDR2 as YYNGEE. The trim removed 2 bases at V and 1 base at J, leaving 4 bases unmatched. Measured with immunoSEQ multiplex PCR; TCRdb has only the in-frame clones, and not every one. The repertoire holds about 110,000 clones, with about 91% as singletons. Time point here: peripheral blood 6 weeks after treatment start. The material was PBMCs, obtained around atezolizumab (anti-PD-L1) treatment. The sequence was obtained from a man between 60 and 75 years old with urothelial cancer. The rearrangement links TRBV9 to TRBJ2-5; 8 bases are shared with TRBD2. The CDR3 DNA reads TGTGCCAGCAGCGTTTTAGCGGGACCCCAAGAGACCCAGTACTTC. It specifies CASSVLAGPQETQYF.